This is a list of T cell receptor beta chains from one sample in a study of cytotoxic CD8 clonotypes in ibrutinib-treated CLL. Clones were sequenced by immunoSEQ multiplex PCR, and TCRdb holds only the in-frame ones, with some missing. The sample has about 120,000 clones; 80% to 90% are singletons. Sample: PBMCs, taken after 24 months of ibrutinib treatment. The receptors were gathered from a human donor with chronic lymphocytic leukemia. CDR3s include the opening cysteine and the closing phenylalanine or tryptophan. Fields, in order: V gene, J gene, CDR3 protein.

TRBV6-1,TRBJ1-2,CASTIGQGNYGYTF
TRBV28,TRBJ1-1,CASSGPRGAGTEAFF
TRBV14,TRBJ2-1,CASSRATSGGNEQFF
TRBV28,TRBJ1-2,CASTLGGPDYGYTF
TRBV7-2,TRBJ2-2,CASRLSGTNTGELFF
TRBV18,TRBJ1-1,CATKRTGARTEAFF
TRBV4-3,TRBJ2-2,CASSTGQVGITGELFF
TRBV7-9,TRBJ2-1,CASRPGEEGNEQFF
TRBV28,TRBJ1-5,CATSPTGHSNQPQHF
TRBV5-1,TRBJ1-1,CASSVATGFTEAFF
TRBV27,TRBJ2-7,CASSLGRGPDEQYF
TRBV19,TRBJ2-5,CASSPPLGGTQYF
TRBV5-1,TRBJ2-7,CASSPGSTTGVHEQYF
TRBV7-9,TRBJ2-2,CASTQGGGRQTGELFF
TRBV6-5,TRBJ2-7,CASMVAGSYEQYF
TRBV2,TRBJ2-1,CASSVDSGGAGEQFF
TRBV5-1,TRBJ2-2,CASSLPGTGRTLTGELFF
TRBV18,TRBJ1-1,CASSPQEGGTEAFF
TRBV7-2,TRBJ1-2,CASSLARQNGYTF
TRBV7-2,TRBJ1-2,CASSLEGVYYGYTF
TRBV5-4,TRBJ2-5,CASSLPTAQETQYF
TRBV2,TRBJ1-2,CASSEGQRGGYTF
TRBV2,TRBJ2-7,CASRAGTGRPSRGYEQYF
TRBV27,TRBJ2-1,CATTSGRAREQFF
TRBV28,TRBJ2-1,CASSFPARTSGRARNEQFF
TRBV30,TRBJ1-6,CAWDRENSPLHF